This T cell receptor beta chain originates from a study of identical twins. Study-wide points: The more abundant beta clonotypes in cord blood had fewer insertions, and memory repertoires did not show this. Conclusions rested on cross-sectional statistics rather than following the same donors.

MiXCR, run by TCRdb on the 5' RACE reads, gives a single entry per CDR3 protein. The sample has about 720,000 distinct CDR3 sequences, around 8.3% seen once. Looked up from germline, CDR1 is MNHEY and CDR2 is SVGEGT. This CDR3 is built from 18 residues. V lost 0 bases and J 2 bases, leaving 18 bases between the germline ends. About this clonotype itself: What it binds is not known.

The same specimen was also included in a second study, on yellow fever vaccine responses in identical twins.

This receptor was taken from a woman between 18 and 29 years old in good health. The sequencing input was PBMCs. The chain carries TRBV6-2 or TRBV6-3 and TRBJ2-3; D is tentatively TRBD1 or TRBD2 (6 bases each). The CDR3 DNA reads TGTGCCAGCAGTTACTCCATTAGGGGGGTAACGAACACAGATACGCAGTATTTT. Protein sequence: CASSYSIRGVTNTDTQYF.